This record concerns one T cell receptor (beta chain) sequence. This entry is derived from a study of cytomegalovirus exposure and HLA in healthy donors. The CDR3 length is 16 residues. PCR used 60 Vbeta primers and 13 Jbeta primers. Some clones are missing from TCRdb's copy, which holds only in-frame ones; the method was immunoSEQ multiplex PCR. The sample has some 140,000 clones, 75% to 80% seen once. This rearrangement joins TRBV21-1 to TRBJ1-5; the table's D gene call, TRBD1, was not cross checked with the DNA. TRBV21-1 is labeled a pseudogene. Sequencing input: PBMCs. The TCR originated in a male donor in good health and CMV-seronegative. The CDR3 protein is CASSKNRVQGNQPQHF. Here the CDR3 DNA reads TGTGCCAGCAGCAAAAACAGGGTTCAGGGCAATCAGCCCCAGCATTTT.